The source of this T cell receptor beta chain is a study of blood T cell repertoires in COVID-19. Here immunoSEQ multiplex PCR was the method, and the copy in TCRdb shows in-frame clones only, minus some. Of under 200,000 clones in the sample, about 87% were seen once. This CDR3 has 13 residues. The ends lost 6 bases at V and 13 bases at J; junction bases unmatched: 14. The sequence was collected from a woman aged 80 or over with COVID-19, enrolled during active disease. Sequenced input: peripheral blood. This chain uses TRBV12-3 or TRBV12-4 with TRBJ1-1, with TRBD1 matching 7 bases. The CDR3 here is CASRPGGPSEHFF. Here the CDR3 DNA reads TGTGCCAGCAGACCAGGGGGTCCGTCGGAACATTTCTTT.